This T cell receptor beta chain was sequenced for a study of naive CD8 T cells in extremely preterm neonates. This table comes from immunoSEQ multiplex PCR, and its TCRdb copy is limited to in-frame clones, with some not included. The sample holds more than 5,500 clones, approximately 97% seen once. V was pared by 6 bases and J by 4 bases, with 3 bases of the junction left unmatched. Germline lookup yields CDR1 LNHDA and CDR2 SQIVND (reference sequence). This CDR3 has 13 amino acids. This clone was detected once. Other nucleotide sequences from this sample produce the same CDR3. This TCR was sampled from a human donor in good health. The chain links TRBV19 to TRBJ1-5; 7 bases fit TRBD1. Sequenced material: naive CD8+ T cells from blood. DNA of the CDR3: TGTGCCAGTAGGTCAGGGGGAAATCAGCCCCAGCATTTT. Translated: CASRSGGNQPQHF.